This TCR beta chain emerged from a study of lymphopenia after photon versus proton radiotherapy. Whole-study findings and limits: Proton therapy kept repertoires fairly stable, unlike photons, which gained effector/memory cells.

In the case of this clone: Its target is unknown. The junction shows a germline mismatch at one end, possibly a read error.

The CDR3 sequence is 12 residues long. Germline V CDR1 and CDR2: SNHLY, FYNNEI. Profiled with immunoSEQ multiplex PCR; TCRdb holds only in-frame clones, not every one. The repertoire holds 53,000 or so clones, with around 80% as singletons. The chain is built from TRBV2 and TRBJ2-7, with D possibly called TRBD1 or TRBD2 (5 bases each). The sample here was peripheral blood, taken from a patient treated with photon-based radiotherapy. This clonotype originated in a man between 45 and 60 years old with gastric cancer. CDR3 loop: CASSENPGPGSF. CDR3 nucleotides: TGTGCCAGCAGTGAAAACCCGGGACCAGGGTCCTTC.